These 10 T cell receptor beta chains share one sample of origin, sequenced in a study of Graves' ophthalmopathy and Graves' hyperthyroidism. RNA transcripts were the source from which TCR beta CDR3 regions were amplified. HTBI primers were used in a first-round RT-PCR, which preceded a second-round multiplex PCR. MiXCR, applied by TCRdb to the multiplex PCR reads, yields one record per CDR3 protein. This sample has 35,000 to 45,000 distinct CDR3 sequences, with about half found just once. The sequencing sample was made of peripheral blood. The receptor source for this set is an adult woman with stable Graves' hyperthyroidism.

This clonotype was counted ten times or more. V is TRBV4-2 and J is TRBJ2-3, with 8 bases that match TRBD1. There are 16 residues in the CDR3. J was trimmed by 1 base and V by 0 bases; bases with no gene match: 3. Germline assignment: CDR1 LGHNA and CDR2 YNFKEQ. The DNA for the CDR3 is TGTGCCAGCAGCCAAGATCGACAGGGGCGCACAGATACGCAGTATTTT. Its protein is CASSQDRQGRTDTQYF.

This clonotype was seen more than once but under ten times. The chain recombines TRBV10-3 with TRBJ1-3; unclear D gene. This CDR3 region has 13 residues. Trimming cost V 6 bases and J 2 bases, with 8 bases left between them. Germline V CDR1 and CDR2: ENHRY, SYGVKD. DNA of the CDR3: TGTGCCATCAGACCATGGACTGGAAACACCATATATTTT. Translation gives CAIRPWTGNTIYF.

The table lists this clonotype with many counts. The CDR3 DNA sequence: TGCGCCAGCAGCTTGGGACAGGGGGCGAATCAGCCCCAGCATTTT. Residues: CASSLGQGANQPQHF. The J gene is TRBJ1-5, the V gene TRBV5-1; TRBD1 matches at 10 bases. Germline V CDR1 and CDR2: SGHRS, YFSETQ. This CDR3 contains 15 residues. The junction had 1 base not matched to a gene; V was cut back by 0 bases and J by 4 bases.

This clonotype has a handful of counts. The rearrangement uses TRBV15 and TRBJ2-5; D call uncertain. Germline CDR1 reads LNHNV; CDR2 reads YYDKDF (reference sequence). V lost 1 base and J 5 bases, leaving 8 bases between the germline ends. CDR3 length: 13 amino acids. CDR3 in amino acids: CATSRALTETQYF. Written as DNA, the CDR3 is TGTGCCACCAGCAGAGCTCTAACGGAGACCCAGTACTTC.

Comment on this clonotype: Since a much larger clone is just one base distant, this may be a read error. The genes are TRBV19 and TRBJ1-2; D perhaps matches TRBD1 (5 bases). The CDR3 sequence is 13 residues long. Germline V gives CDR1 LNHDA, CDR2 SQIVND (reference sequence). The CDR3 region has the DNA TGTGCCAGTAGTATGTCCGGGGACTATGGCAACGCCTTC. Residues: CASSMSGDYGNAF.

Notes on this clonotype: This may be a read error: a much more frequent sequence differs by one nucleotide. This CDR3 reads CASSPPPGQTNTGELLF. The DNA of the CDR3 is TGTGCCAGCAGCCCCCCCCCGGGACAGACGAACACCGGGGAGCTGCTTTTT. The chain carries TRBV7-9 and TRBJ2-2; 7 bases align to TRBD1. Looked up from germline, CDR1 is SEHNR and CDR2 is FQNEAQ (reference sequence). This CDR3 contains 17 residues.

The sample holds many counts of this clonotype. This chain joins TRBV14 and TRBJ2-5; D gene uncertain. Germline-derived CDR1 and CDR2 are SGHDN and FVKESK. The CDR3 sequence is 12 residues long. Trimming took off 3 bases at V and 1 base at J, with 3 bases between the two ends. The CDR3 here is CASSQGQETQYF. The CDR3 DNA sequence: TGTGCCAGCAGCCAGGGCCAAGAGACCCAGTACTTC.

At least ten counts were recorded for this clonotype. CDR3 sequence reads: CASSWTLGGYTF. The CDR3 DNA reads as TGTGCCAGCAGCTGGACCTTGGGAGGCTACACCTTC. The chain is built from TRBV13 and TRBJ1-2; D gene ambiguous. This CDR3 has 12 residues. V was trimmed by 4 bases and J by 8 bases, leaving 11 bases between them. Looked up from germline, CDR1 is PRHDT and CDR2 is FYEKMQ (reference sequence).

The V call is TRBV20-1, the J call TRBJ1-2, with 11 bases that match TRBD1. Germline V gives CDR1 DFQATT, CDR2 SNEGSKA (reference sequence). This CDR3 has 15 residues. J gave up 5 bases and V 3 bases, and 8 bases lay outside the gene matches. The CDR3 region is CSARPYRDRGYGYTF. The CDR3 DNA reads TGCAGTGCTAGGCCCTATAGGGACAGGGGGTATGGCTACACCTTC.

This clonotype was found once. Compared with germline, one end of the junction differs, possibly owing to a read error. This chain links TRBV7-7 with TRBJ1-1; TRBD1 is a possible D gene (5 bases). Looked up from germline, CDR1 is SSHAT and CDR2 is FNYEAQ (reference sequence). The CDR3 length is 12 residues. The CDR3 protein is CASSAKGTEAFF. The CDR3 nucleotides read TGTGCTAGCAGCGCGAAGGGGACTGAAGCTTTCTTT.